This paragraph reports one T cell receptor (beta chain). As yet, its antigen is unknown. Germline V gene lookup returns CDR1 SGHRS and CDR2 YFSETQ. V was cut by 1 base and J by 2 bases, with 9 bases left in between. This CDR3 contains 14 residues. Only in-frame clones appear in the TCRdb table, and some are missing; sequencing was by immunoSEQ multiplex PCR. The sample contains about 180,000 clones, 88% of which appear only once. These data come from a study of T cell responses to AZD1222 COVID-19 vaccine. Overall study findings and caveats: The study sampled repertoires only after the peak T cell response. Clonal diversity was possibly underestimated, and white British individuals and females predominated among donors. Targeting of unmutated variant regions was reportedly seen in nearly half of spike-specific TCRs.

This receptor was identified in an adult who received the AZD1222 COVID-19 vaccine. This sample comprised peripheral blood, obtained 28 days after the second AZD1222 dose. The rearrangement links TRBV5-1 to TRBJ1-1; D is unclear. The CDR3 is CASSLISANTEAFF. The CDR3 bases are TGCGCCAGCAGCTTGATTTCAGCAAACACTGAAGCTTTCTTT. Together with reference TRBV5-1 and TRBJ1-1, the CDR3 gives the full variable domain: KAGVTQTPRYLIKTRGQQVTLSCSPISGHRSVSWYQQTPGQGLQFLFEYFSETQRNKGNFPGRFSGRQFSNSRSEMNVSTLELGDSALYLCASSLISANTEAFFGQGTRLTVV.